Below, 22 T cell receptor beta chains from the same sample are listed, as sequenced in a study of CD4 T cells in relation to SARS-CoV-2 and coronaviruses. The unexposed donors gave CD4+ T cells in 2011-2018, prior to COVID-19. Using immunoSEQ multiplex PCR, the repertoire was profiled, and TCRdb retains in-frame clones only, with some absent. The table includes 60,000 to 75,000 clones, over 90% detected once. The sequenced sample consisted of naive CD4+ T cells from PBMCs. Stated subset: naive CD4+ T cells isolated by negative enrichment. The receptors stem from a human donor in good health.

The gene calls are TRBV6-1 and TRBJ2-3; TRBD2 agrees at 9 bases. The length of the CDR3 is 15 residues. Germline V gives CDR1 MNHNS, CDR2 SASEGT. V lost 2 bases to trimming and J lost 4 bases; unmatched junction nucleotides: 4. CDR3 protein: CASSERLAVADTQYF. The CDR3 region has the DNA TGTGCCAGCAGTGAAAGACTAGCGGTAGCAGATACGCAGTATTTT.

For the CDR3, the DNA is TGTGCCAGCAGTTTAACTAGCGGGGTCTACAATGAGCAGTTCTTC. Protein sequence: CASSLTSGVYNEQFF. This rearrangement joins TRBV27 to TRBJ2-1, with 10 positions matching TRBD2. There are 15 residues in the CDR3. Germline V gene lookup returns CDR1 MNHEY and CDR2 SMNVEV (reference sequence). Trimming at V came to 2 bases and at J to 3 bases, leaving 1 base not matched to a gene.

CDR3 sequence (DNA): TGTGCCAGCAGTTATGAGGGGGGCACAGATACGCAGTATTTT. Protein product: CASSYEGGTDTQYF. This sequence joins TRBV6-6 and TRBJ2-3; a weak D match, TRBD1 (6 bases). Trimming took off 3 bases at V and 1 base at J, with 8 bases between the two ends. This CDR3 contains 14 residues. Germline V gives CDR1 MNHNY, CDR2 SVGAGI (reference sequence).

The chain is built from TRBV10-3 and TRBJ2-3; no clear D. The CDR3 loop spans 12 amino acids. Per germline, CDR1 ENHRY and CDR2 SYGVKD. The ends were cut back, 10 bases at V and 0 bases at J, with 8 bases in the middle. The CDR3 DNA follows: TGTGCCAGCAGGACCAGCACAGATACGCAGTATTTT. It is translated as CASRTSTDTQYF.

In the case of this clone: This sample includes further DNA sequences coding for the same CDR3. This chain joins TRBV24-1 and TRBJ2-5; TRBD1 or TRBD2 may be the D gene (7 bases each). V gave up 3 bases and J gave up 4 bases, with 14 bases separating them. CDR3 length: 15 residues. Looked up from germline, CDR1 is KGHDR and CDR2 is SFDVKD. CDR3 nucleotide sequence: TGTGCCACCAGTGATCCCAGGGGGGGTGGAGAGACCCAGTACTTC. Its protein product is CATSDPRGGGETQYF.

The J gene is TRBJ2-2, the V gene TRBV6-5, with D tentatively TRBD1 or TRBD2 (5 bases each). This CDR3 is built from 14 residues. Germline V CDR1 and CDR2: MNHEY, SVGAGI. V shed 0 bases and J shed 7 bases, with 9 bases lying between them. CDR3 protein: CASSYSGVHGELFF. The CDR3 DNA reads TGTGCCAGCAGTTACTCGGGGGTACACGGGGAGCTGTTTTTT.

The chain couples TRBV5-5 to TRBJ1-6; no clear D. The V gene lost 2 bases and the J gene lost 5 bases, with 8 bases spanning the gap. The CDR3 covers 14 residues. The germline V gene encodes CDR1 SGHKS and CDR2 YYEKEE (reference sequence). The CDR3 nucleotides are TGTGCCAGCAGCTTCGCCCCTGATAATTCACCCCTCCACTTT. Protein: CASSFAPDNSPLHF.

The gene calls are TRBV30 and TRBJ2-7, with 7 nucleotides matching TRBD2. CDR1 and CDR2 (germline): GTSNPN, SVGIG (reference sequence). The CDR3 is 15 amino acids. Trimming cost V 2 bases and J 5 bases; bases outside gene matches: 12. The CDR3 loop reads CAWSSGRAGADEQYF. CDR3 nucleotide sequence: TGTGCCTGGAGTTCAGGCCGGGCGGGAGCGGACGAGCAGTACTTC.

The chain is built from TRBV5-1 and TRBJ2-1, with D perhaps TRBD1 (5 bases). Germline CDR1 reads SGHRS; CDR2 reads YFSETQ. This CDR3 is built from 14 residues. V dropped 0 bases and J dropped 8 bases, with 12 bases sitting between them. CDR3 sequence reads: CASSLGQGGDEQFF. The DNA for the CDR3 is TGCGCCAGCAGCTTGGGCCAGGGTGGCGATGAGCAGTTCTTC.

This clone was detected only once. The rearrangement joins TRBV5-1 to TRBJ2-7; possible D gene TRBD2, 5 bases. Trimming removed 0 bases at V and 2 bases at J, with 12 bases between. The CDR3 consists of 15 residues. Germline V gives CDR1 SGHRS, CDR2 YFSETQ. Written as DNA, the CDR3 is TGCGCCAGCAGCTTGGGACGGGGTAATACCTACGAGCAGTACTTC. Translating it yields CASSLGRGNTYEQYF.

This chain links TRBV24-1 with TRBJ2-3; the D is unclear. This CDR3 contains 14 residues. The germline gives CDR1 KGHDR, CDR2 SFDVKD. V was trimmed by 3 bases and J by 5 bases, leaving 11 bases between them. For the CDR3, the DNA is TGTGCCACCAGTGATAACTGGGTGGGAGATACGCAGTATTTT. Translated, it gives CATSDNWVGDTQYF.

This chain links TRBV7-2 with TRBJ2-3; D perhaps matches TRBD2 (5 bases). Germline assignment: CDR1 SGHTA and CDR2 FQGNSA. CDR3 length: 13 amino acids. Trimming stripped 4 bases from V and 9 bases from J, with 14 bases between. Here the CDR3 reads CASSSPPGITQYF. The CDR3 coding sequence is TGTGCCAGCAGCTCCCCCCCCGGGATAACGCAGTATTTT.

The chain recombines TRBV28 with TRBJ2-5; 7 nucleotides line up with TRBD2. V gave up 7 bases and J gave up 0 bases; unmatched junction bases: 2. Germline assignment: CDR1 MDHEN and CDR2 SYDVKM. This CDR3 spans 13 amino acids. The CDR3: CASNSGYQETQYF. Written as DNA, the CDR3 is TGTGCCAGCAATAGCGGGTACCAAGAGACCCAGTACTTC.

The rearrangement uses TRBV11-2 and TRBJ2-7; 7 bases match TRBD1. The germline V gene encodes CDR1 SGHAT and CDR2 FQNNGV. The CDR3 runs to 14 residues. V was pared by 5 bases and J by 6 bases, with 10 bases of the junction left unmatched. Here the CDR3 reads CASSPPGGWAEQYF. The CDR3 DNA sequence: TGTGCCAGCAGCCCCCCAGGGGGATGGGCCGAGCAGTACTTC.

CDR3 DNA sequence: TGTGCCAGCAGACCCCCCGGGTTGGTTTCGGTATCGGAGACCCAGTACTTC. This gives the protein CASRPPGLVSVSETQYF. This sequence joins TRBV7-2 and TRBJ2-5; D gene unclear. Trimming pared 6 bases from V and 5 bases from J, leaving 25 bases between. The germline CDR1 and CDR2 sequences are SGHTA and FQGNSA. This CDR3 has 17 residues.

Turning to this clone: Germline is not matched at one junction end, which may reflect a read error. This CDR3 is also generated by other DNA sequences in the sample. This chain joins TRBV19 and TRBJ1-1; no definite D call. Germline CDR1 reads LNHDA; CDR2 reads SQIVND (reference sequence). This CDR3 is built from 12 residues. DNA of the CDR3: TGTGCCAGTATTCCCCGGAACACTGAGGCTTTCTTT. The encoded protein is CASIPRNTEAFF.

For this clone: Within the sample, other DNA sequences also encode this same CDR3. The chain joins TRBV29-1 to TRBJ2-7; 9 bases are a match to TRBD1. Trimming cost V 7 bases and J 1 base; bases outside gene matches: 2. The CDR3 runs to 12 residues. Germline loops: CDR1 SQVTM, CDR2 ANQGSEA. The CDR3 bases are TGCAGCGCCGGACAGGGGTCCTACGAGCAGTACTTC. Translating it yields CSAGQGSYEQYF.

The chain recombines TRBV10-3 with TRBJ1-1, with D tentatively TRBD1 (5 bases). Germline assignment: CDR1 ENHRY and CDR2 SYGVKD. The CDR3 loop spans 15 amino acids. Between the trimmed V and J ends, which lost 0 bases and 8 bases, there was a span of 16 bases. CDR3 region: CAISESGGAQNEAFF. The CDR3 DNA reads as TGTGCCATCAGTGAGTCGGGAGGGGCCCAGAACGAAGCTTTCTTT.

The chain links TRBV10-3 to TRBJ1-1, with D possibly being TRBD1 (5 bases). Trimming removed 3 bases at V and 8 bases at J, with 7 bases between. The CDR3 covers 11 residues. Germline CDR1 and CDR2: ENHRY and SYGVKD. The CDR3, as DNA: TGTGCCATCAGTGACAGGGAGGAAGCTTTCTTT. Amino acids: CAISDREEAFF.

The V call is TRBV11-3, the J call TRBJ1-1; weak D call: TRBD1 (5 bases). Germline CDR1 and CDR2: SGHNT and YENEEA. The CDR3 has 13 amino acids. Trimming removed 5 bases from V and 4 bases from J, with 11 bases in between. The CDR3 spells CASSQRQGTEAFF. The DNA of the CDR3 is TGTGCCAGCAGCCAGCGGCAGGGCACTGAAGCTTTCTTT.

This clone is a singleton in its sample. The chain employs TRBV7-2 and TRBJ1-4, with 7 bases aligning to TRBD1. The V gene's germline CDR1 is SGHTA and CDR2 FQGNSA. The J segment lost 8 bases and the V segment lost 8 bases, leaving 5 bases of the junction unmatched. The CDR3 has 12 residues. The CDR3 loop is CASSGQREKLFF. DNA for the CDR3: TGTGCCAGCTCGGGACAGAGAGAAAAACTGTTTTTT. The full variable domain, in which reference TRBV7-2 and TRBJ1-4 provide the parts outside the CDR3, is GAGVSQSPSNKVTEKGKDVELRCDPISGHTALYWYRQSLGQGLEFLIYFQGNSAPDKSGLPSDRFSAERTGGSVSTLTIQRTQQEDSAVYLCASSGQREKLFFGSGTQLSVL.

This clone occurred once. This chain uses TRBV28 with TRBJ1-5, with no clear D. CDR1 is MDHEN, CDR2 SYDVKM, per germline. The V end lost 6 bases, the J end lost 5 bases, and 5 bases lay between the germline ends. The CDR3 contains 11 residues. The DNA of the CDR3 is TGTGCCAGCAGAGGTGATCAGCCCCAGCATTTT. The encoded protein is CASRGDQPQHF.